Presented here are 27 T cell receptor beta chains from one specimen sequenced in a study of blood T cell repertoires in COVID-19. Sequencing used immunoSEQ multiplex PCR; TCRdb keeps in-frame clones, though not all of them. The table lists approximately 240,000 clones, roughly 82% of them singletons. The sample was peripheral blood. These receptors came from a woman aged 35 to 49 who had recovered from COVID-19.

This chain connects TRBV18 to TRBJ2-7; 7 bases are a match to TRBD1. From germline, CDR1 is KGHSH and CDR2 LQKENI. V was pared by 3 bases and J by 9 bases, with 17 bases of the junction left unmatched. The CDR3 is 16 residues long. CDR3 amino acids: CASSPSRDRTHLRQYF. CDR3 DNA sequence: TGTGCCAGCTCACCCTCCCGGGACAGAACCCATTTAAGGCAGTACTTC. The whole variable domain, filled in from reference TRBV18 and TRBJ2-7, reads NAGVMQNPRHLVRRRGQEARLRCSPMKGHSHVYWYRQLPEEGLKFMVYLQKENIIDESGMPKERFSAEFPKEGPSILRIQQVVRGDSAAYFCASSPSRDRTHLRQYFGPGTRLTVT.

This rearrangement joins TRBV2 to TRBJ1-4, with unresolved D. Trimming took off 8 bases at V and 0 bases at J, with 10 bases between the two ends. Germline V gene lookup returns CDR1 SNHLY and CDR2 FYNNEI. CDR3 length: 14 amino acids. The CDR3: CASLRGSTNEKLFF. The CDR3 DNA follows: TGTGCCAGCCTCCGGGGTTCAACTAATGAAAAACTGTTTTTT.

Written as DNA, the CDR3 is TGTGCCAGCAGCTTAGCGCTCAACCTCGGAGCTTTCTTT. Its protein is CASSLALNLGAFF. This chain uses TRBV11-1 with TRBJ1-1; no firm D call. The CDR3 covers 13 residues. Trimming shortened V by 0 bases and J by 10 bases, and 12 bases separated the two germline ends. The V gene's germline CDR1 is SGHAT and CDR2 FQDESV (reference sequence).

The rearrangement joins TRBV19 to TRBJ2-1; perhaps TRBD2 as D (6 bases). This CDR3 is built from 14 residues. Between the trimmed V and J ends, which lost 9 bases and 8 bases, there was a span of 20 bases. Germline lookup yields CDR1 LNHDA and CDR2 SQIVND (reference sequence). Here the CDR3 reads CASVNRDSQDEQFF. CDR3 DNA: TGTGCCAGCGTAAATAGGGACTCCCAGGATGAGCAGTTCTTC.

V gene TRBV2 combines with J gene TRBJ2-7; 8 nucleotides align to TRBD1. The CDR3 totals 16 residues. Germline assignment: CDR1 SNHLY and CDR2 FYNNEI. The V segment lost 2 bases and the J segment 1 base; nucleotides outside the gene matches: 7. The CDR3 DNA reads as TGTGCCAGCAGTGAATCGTGGGACAGGAGTTCCTACGAGCAGTACTTC. As protein: CASSESWDRSSYEQYF. The whole variable domain, filled in from reference TRBV2 and TRBJ2-7, reads EPEVTQTPSHQVTQMGQEVILRCVPISNHLYFYWYRQILGQKVEFLVSFYNNEISEKSEIFDDQFSVERPDGSNFTLKIRSTKLEDSAMYFCASSESWDRSSYEQYFGPGTRLTVT.

J is TRBJ2-1 and V is TRBV5-1; TRBD1 agrees at 7 bases. The CDR3 consists of 19 residues. CDR1 and CDR2 from the germline V gene are SGHRS and YFSETQ. The J segment lost 2 bases and the V segment lost 5 bases, leaving 19 bases of the junction unmatched. CDR3 in amino acids: CASRRFISYTGATYNEQFF. The CDR3 coding sequence is TGCGCCAGCAGACGTTTCATATCCTATACAGGGGCCACCTACAATGAGCAGTTCTTC.

This clone has only one observation. The chain carries TRBV9 and TRBJ1-2; TRBD1 matches 7 bases. Germline V gene data show CDR1 as SGDLS and CDR2 as YYNGEE. The CDR3 has 17 residues. The V and J ends lost 3 bases and 2 bases, in that order; junction bases with no gene match: 13. The CDR3 reads CASSAGQELTQNYGYTF. The CDR3 nucleotides are TGTGCCAGCAGCGCCGGACAGGAATTAACCCAGAACTATGGCTACACCTTC. The variable domain in full, completed from reference TRBV9 and TRBJ1-2, reads DSGVTQTPKHLITATGQRVTLRCSPRSGDLSVYWYQQSLDQGLQFLIQYYNGEERAKGNILERFSAQQFPDLHSELNLSSLELGDSALYFCASSAGQELTQNYGYTFGSGTRLTVV.

The rearrangement joins TRBV18 to TRBJ1-1; D remains unclear. Trimming stripped 3 bases from V and 0 bases from J, with 14 bases between. CDR1 and CDR2 (germline): KGHSH, LQKENI. The CDR3 is 16 amino acids. The CDR3 nucleotides read TGTGCCAGCTCACCGGCCTTACAGAATATGAACACTGAAGCTTTCTTT. Translated: CASSPALQNMNTEAFF.

The CDR3 sequence: CASRTDSNYGYTF. The CDR3 DNA sequence: TGTGCCAGCAGGACAGACTCTAACTATGGCTACACCTTC. This sequence joins TRBV28 and TRBJ1-2; possibly TRBD1 for D (5 bases). Germline V gene lookup returns CDR1 MDHEN and CDR2 SYDVKM. The V end was cut by 6 bases, the J end by 0 bases, with 8 bases between. CDR3 length: 13 residues.

In DNA, the CDR3 is TGCGCCAGCAGCTTGGGTCTAGCGGGGGTCTTGATACAAGAGACCCAGTACTTC. Translating gives CASSLGLAGVLIQETQYF. This sequence joins TRBV5-1 and TRBJ2-5, with 10 bases identical to TRBD2. V shed 0 bases and J 2 bases; nucleotides not matched to a gene: 10. This CDR3 is 18 amino acids long. CDR1 is SGHRS and CDR2 is YFSETQ in the germline V gene.

This clone was seen a single time. The rearrangement links TRBV5-6 to TRBJ2-7, with a tentative D call TRBD2 (6 bases). There are 16 residues in the CDR3. Trimming took 0 bases from V and 0 from J, leaving 13 bases between them. Germline CDR1 SGHDT, CDR2 YYEEEE. The CDR3 DNA reads TGTGCCAGCAGCTTGGTGGGGGGATCGAGCTCCTACGAGCAGTACTTC. This sequence encodes CASSLVGGSSSYEQYF.

This chain links TRBV7-3 with TRBJ2-3; no firm D call. The CDR3 is made up of 13 amino acids. Trimming stripped 3 bases from V and 5 bases from J, with 9 bases between. The germline CDR1 and CDR2 sequences are SGHTA and FQGTGA. CDR3 protein: CASSFSQQDTQYF. The CDR3 DNA reads TGTGCCAGCAGCTTTAGCCAGCAAGATACGCAGTATTTT.

This clone appeared a single time. The chain uses TRBV6-5 and TRBJ2-2, with 9 positions matching TRBD2. The CDR3 is 15 amino acids. V trimming: 6 bases; J trimming: 7 bases; junction bases outside the gene matches: 9. Germline-derived CDR1 and CDR2 are MNHEY and SVGAGI. CDR3 residues: CASRSGTSFVGELFF. The CDR3 coding sequence is TGTGCCAGCAGATCCGGGACTAGCTTCGTCGGGGAGCTGTTTTTT.

V gene TRBV6-1 combines with J gene TRBJ1-4; the D is unclear. The V end lost 2 bases, the J end lost 7 bases, and 5 bases lay between the germline ends. Germline V gives CDR1 MNHNS, CDR2 SASEGT. The CDR3 is 12 residues long. CDR3 coding DNA: TGTGCCAGCAGTGAATTTCGTGAAAAACTGTTTTTT. It yields the protein CASSEFREKLFF.

This clone has more than one count but fewer than ten. The DNA of the CDR3 is TGTGCCAGCAGCCTACAGACAGGGCTGGGGGAGACCCAGTACTTC. The encoded protein is CASSLQTGLGETQYF. V is TRBV5-5 and J is TRBJ2-5; TRBD1 aligns across 7 bases. J was trimmed by 5 bases and V by 4 bases; bases with no gene match: 11. The CDR3 sequence is 15 residues long. Per germline, CDR1 SGHKS and CDR2 YYEKEE (reference sequence).

V usage is TRBV4-3 and J usage is TRBJ1-4; 7 bases agree with TRBD1. The CDR3 sequence is 16 residues long. The ends lost 0 bases at V and 7 bases at J; junction bases unmatched: 8. CDR1 and CDR2 (germline): LGHNA, YSLEER. CDR3 amino acids: CASSQDRAGGGEKLFF. DNA for the CDR3: TGCGCCAGCAGCCAAGATCGCGCAGGGGGAGGTGAAAAACTGTTTTTT.

This clone was recorded only once. The chain links TRBV19 to TRBJ1-3, with 7 bases that match TRBD1. The CDR3 loop spans 16 amino acids. Per the germline V gene, CDR1 is LNHDA and CDR2 is SQIVND (reference sequence). Trimming at V came to 5 bases and at J to 4 bases, leaving 11 bases not matched to a gene. The DNA of the CDR3 is TGTGCCAGTAGTCCTCCGGAGGGGGCAAGAGGAAACACCATATATTTT. This translates into CASSPPEGARGNTIYF.

V gene TRBV7-2 combines with J gene TRBJ2-3, with 9 bases that match TRBD2. CDR1 is SGHTA and CDR2 is FQGNSA in the germline V gene. The CDR3 has 17 amino acids. Trimming took 0 bases from V and 4 from J; bases not matched to a gene: 8. The CDR3 sequence is CASSLASTSGRADTQYF. In nucleotides, the CDR3 is TGTGCCAGCAGCTTAGCGTCGACTAGCGGTCGCGCAGATACGCAGTATTTT.

This chain joins TRBV3-1 (or the pseudogene TRBV3-2) and TRBJ2-3; the match to TRBD2 covers 7 bases. This CDR3 spans 13 amino acids. Per the germline V gene, CDR1 is LGHDT and CDR2 is YNNKEL (reference sequence). V trimming: 1 base; J trimming: 8 bases; junction bases outside the gene matches: 3. The CDR3, as DNA: TGTGCCAGCAGCCAAGGGGGGGGGTCTACGCAGTATTTT. Translated: CASSQGGGSTQYF.

The table lists this clone with a count of one. This chain links TRBV4-1 with TRBJ1-4, with D tentatively TRBD1 (6 bases). CDR1 is MGHRA, CDR2 YSYEKL, per germline. This CDR3 has 16 residues. V was trimmed by 0 bases and J by 6 bases, leaving 14 bases between them. CDR3 nucleotide sequence: TGCGCCAGCAGCCAAGATACGGGACAATTTTATGAAAAACTGTTTTTT. Protein sequence: CASSQDTGQFYEKLFF.

J is TRBJ1-3 and V is TRBV18; possible D gene TRBD1, 5 bases. V lost 3 bases and J 0 bases, leaving 9 bases between the germline ends. Looked up from germline, CDR1 is KGHSH and CDR2 is LQKENI. This CDR3 is 15 amino acids long. CDR3 coding DNA: TGTGCCAGCTCACCCCTTCAGGGCTCTGGAAACACCATATATTTT. The encoded protein is CASSPLQGSGNTIYF.

The sample holds one count of this clone. This chain links TRBV14 with TRBJ2-7, with D possibly matching TRBD1 (7 bases). The V end lost 9 bases, the J end lost 7 bases, and 22 bases lay between the germline ends. CDR1 is SGHDN and CDR2 is FVKESK in the germline V gene. The CDR3 loop spans 14 amino acids. The CDR3 sequence is CARWGDRSSREQYF. The DNA for the CDR3 is TGTGCCAGATGGGGGGACAGATCTTCAAGGGAGCAGTACTTC.

The rearrangement uses TRBV18 and TRBJ2-7, with D maybe TRBD1 (6 bases). The germline gives CDR1 KGHSH, CDR2 LQKENI. The V gene lost 4 bases and the J gene lost 2 bases, with 15 bases spanning the gap. The CDR3 is 15 amino acids. The CDR3 here is CASSLGTGTTYEQYF. The CDR3 nucleotides read TGTGCCAGCTCACTAGGGACCGGGACAACCTACGAGCAGTACTTC.

The table lists this clone with a few counts. The chain links TRBV3-1 (or the pseudogene TRBV3-2) to TRBJ1-6, with D tentatively TRBD1 (6 bases). CDR1 and CDR2 (germline): LGHDT, YNNKEL (reference sequence). V shed 0 bases and J shed 10 bases, with 13 bases lying between them. The CDR3 is 15 residues long. The CDR3 DNA reads TGTGCCAGCAGCCAAGATCAGGGGCGCGTATCACCCCTCCACTTT. Its protein is CASSQDQGRVSPLHF.

V is TRBV7-9 and J is TRBJ2-2, with TRBD2 matching 8 bases. This CDR3 is 15 amino acids long. Germline CDR1 and CDR2: SEHNR and FQNEAQ (reference sequence). Trimming at V came to 5 bases and at J to 5 bases, leaving 7 bases not matched to a gene. CDR3 sequence reads: CASSPGLALTGELFF. The CDR3 bases are TGTGCCAGCAGCCCCGGACTAGCCCTGACCGGGGAGCTGTTTTTT.

This clone was seen just once. The chain has TRBV12-3 or TRBV12-4 and TRBJ1-2; D is undetermined. The CDR3 is 11 amino acids. V lost 3 bases to trimming and J lost 7 bases, with 6 bases between them. The CDR3 here is CASSLEGGYTF. The CDR3 region has the DNA TGTGCCAGCAGTTTGGAGGGTGGCTACACCTTC.

The chain joins TRBV20-1 to TRBJ2-7, with 7 bases matching TRBD1. The germline V gene has CDR1 DFQATT and CDR2 SNEGSKA (reference sequence). V shed 4 bases and J 6 bases; nucleotides not matched to a gene: 3. The CDR3 spans 11 residues. The CDR3 loop reads CSATRTGEQYF. As DNA, the CDR3 is TGCAGTGCTACTCGGACAGGCGAGCAGTACTTC.